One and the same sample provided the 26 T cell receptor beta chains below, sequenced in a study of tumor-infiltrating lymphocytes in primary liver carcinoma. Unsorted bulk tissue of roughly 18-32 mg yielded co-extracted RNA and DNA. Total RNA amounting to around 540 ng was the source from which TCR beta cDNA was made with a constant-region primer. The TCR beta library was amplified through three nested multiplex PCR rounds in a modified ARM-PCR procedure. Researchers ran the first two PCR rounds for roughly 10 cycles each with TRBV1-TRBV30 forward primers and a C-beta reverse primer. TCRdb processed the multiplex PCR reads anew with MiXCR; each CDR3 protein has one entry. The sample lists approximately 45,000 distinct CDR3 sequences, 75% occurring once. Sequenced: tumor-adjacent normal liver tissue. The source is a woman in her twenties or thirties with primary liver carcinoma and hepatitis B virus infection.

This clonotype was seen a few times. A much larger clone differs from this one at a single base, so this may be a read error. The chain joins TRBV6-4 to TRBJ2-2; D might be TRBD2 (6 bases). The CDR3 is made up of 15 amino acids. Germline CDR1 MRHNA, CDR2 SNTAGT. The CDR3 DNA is TGTGCCAGCAGTGACGGGTCCGGGAGCGTCGGGGAGCCGTTTTTT. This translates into CASSDGSGSVGEPFF.

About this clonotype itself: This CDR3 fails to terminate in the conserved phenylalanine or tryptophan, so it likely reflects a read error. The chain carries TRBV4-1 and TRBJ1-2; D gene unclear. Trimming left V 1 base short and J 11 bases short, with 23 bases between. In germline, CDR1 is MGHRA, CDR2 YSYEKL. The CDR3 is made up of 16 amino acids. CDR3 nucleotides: TGCGCCAGCAGCCAAGGCCTGACCGGGAGACCGGACGGTTACACCTTG. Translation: CASSQGLTGRPDGYTL.

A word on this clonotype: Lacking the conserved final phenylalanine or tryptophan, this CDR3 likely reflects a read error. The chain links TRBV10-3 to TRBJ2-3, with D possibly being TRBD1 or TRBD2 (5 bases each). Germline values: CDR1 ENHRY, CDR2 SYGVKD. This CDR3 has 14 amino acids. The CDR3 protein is CAVSEGLGTDTQYL. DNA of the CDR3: TGTGCCGTCAGTGAGGGGTTGGGCACAGATACGCAGTATTTA.

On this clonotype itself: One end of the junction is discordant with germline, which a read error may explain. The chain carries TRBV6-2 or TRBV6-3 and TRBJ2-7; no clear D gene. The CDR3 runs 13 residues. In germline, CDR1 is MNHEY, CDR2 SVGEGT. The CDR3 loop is CTSAIGGFYEQYF. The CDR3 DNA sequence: TGTACCAGTGCGATAGGCGGCTTCTACGAGCAGTACTTC.

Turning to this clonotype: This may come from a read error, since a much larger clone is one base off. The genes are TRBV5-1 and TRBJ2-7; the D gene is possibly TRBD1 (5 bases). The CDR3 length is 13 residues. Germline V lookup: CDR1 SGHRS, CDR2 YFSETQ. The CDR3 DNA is TGCGTCAGCAGCTATGACAGAACCTACGAGCAGTACTTC. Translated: CVSSYDRTYEQYF.

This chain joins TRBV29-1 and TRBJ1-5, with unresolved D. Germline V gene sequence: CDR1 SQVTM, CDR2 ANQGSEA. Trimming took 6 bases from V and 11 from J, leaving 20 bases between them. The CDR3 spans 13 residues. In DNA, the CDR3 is TGCAGCGTCGCTCGAGACACCGATCTGTCCCAGCATTTT. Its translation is CSVARDTDLSQHF.

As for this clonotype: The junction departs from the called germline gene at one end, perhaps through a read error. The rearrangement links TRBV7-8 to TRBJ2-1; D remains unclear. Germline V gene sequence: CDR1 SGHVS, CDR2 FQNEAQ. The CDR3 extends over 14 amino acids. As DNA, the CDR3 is TGTGCCAGCAGCTTAGAAATGGCGGCCAATGAGCAGTCCTTC. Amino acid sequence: CASSLEMAANEQSF.

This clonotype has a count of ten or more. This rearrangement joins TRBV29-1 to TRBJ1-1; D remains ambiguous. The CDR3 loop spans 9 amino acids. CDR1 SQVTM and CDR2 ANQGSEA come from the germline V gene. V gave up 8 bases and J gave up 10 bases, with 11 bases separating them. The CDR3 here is CSHFTLAFF. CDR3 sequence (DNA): TGCAGCCATTTTACATTAGCTTTCTTT.

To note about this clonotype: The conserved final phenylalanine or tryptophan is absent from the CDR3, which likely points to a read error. The chain's CDR3 is CASSKQSATYNSPLHL. The CDR3 DNA reads TGTGCTAGCAGTAAACAGTCTGCCACATATAATTCACCCCTCCACCTT. The rearrangement joins TRBV6-5 to TRBJ1-6; no firm D call. CDR3 size: 16 residues. In germline, CDR1 is MNHEY, CDR2 SVGAGI.

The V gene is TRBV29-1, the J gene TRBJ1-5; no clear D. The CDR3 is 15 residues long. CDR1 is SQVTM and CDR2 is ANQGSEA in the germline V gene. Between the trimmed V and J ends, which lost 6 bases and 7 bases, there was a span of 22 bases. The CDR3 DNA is TGCAGCGTCGGGGTGGGGTTTGGACCCAAACAGCCCCAGCATTTT. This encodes CSVGVGFGPKQPQHF.

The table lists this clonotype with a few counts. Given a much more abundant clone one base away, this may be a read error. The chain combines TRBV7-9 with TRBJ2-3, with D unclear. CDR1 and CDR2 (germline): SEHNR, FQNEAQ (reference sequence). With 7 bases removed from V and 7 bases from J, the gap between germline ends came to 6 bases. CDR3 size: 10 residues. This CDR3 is CASNTNTQYF. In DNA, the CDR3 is TGTGCCAGCAACACCAATACGCAGTATTTT.

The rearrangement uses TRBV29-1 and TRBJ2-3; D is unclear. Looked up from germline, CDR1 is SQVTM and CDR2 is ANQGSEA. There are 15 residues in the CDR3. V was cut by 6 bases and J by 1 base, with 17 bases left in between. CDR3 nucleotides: TGCAGCGTCTGGGGTATCAAGTTAGGCACAGATACGCAGTATTTT. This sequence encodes CSVWGIKLGTDTQYF.

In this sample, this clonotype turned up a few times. This chain's CDR3 is CASSNRAGGTETQYF. CDR3 nucleotide sequence: TGTGCCAGCAGTAACAGGGCTGGGGGGACCGAGACCCAGTACTTC. This chain joins TRBV6-5 and TRBJ2-5; TRBD1 or TRBD2 may be the D gene (6 bases each). The ends were cut back, 5 bases at V and 5 bases at J, with 18 bases in the middle. The CDR3 is 15 amino acids. Germline lookup yields CDR1 MNHEY and CDR2 SVGAGI.

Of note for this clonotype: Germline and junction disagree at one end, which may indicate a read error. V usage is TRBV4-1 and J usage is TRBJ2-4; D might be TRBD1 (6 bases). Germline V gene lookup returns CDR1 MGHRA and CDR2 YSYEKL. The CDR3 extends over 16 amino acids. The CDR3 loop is CAISPEMNRDTSKWCF. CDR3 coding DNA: TGCGCCATCAGTCCAGAGATGAATAGGGACACGAGCAAGTGGTGCTTC.

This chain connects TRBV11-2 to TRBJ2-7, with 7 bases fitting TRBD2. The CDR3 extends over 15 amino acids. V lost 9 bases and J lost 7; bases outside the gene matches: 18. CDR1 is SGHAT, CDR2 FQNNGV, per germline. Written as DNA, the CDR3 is TGTGCCAGTACAAAGGTGGGAGGGGTATCTGGGGAGCAGTACTTC. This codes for CASTKVGGVSGEQYF.

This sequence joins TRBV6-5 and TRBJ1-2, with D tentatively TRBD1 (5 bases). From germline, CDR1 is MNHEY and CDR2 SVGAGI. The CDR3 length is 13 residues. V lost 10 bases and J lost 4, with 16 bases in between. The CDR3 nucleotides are TGTGCCAACAAAGCAGGGACTGGCTATGGCTACACCTTC. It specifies CANKAGTGYGYTF.

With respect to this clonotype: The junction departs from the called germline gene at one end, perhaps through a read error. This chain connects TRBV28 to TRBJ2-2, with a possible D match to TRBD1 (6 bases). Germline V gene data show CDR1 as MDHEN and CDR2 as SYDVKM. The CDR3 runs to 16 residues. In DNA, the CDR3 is TGTGCCAGCAGTCCGTGGGACAAGGGGCTGACCGGGGAGCTGCTTTTT. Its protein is CASSPWDKGLTGELLF.

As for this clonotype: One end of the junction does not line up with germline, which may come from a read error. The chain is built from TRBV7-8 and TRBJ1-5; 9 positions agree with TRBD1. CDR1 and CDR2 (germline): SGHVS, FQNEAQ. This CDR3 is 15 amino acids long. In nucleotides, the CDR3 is TGTGCCATCAGCTTACTCGTAACAGGGGGCAAGTCCCAGCATTTT. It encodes CAISLLVTGGKSQHF.

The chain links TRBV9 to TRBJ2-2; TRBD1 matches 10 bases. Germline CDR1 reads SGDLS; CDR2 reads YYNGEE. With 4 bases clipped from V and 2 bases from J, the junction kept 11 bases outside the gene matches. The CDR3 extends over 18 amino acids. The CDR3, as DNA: TGTGCCAGCAGCCCCCATCACTGGACAGGGGGTAACACCGGGGAGCTGTTTTTT. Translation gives CASSPHHWTGGNTGELFF.

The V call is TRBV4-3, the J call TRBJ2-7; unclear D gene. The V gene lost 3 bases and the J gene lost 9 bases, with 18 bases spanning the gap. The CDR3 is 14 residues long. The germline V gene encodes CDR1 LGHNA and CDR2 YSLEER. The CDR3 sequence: CASSHTALPNWQYF. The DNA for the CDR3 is TGCGCCAGCAGCCACACTGCCCTTCCCAACTGGCAGTACTTC.

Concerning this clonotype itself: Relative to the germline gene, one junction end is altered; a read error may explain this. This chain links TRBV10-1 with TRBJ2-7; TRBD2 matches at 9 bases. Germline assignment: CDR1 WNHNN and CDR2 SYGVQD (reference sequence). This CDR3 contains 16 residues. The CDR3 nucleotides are TGCACCAGCAGTGTGGGCGGGAGGGCCGGGTTCAATGAGCAGTACTTC. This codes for CTSSVGGRAGFNEQYF.

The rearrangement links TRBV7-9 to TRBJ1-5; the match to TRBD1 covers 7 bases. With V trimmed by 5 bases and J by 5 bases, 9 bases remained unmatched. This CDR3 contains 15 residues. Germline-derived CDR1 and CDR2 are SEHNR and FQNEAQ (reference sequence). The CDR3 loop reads CASSVGQEAYQPQHF. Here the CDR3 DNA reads TGTGCCAGCAGCGTAGGACAGGAGGCCTATCAGCCCCAGCATTTT. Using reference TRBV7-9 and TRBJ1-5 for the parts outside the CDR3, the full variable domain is DTGVSQNPRHKITKRGQNVTFRCDPISEHNRLYWYRQTLGQGPEFLTYFQNEAQLEKSRLLSDRFSAERPKGSFSTLEIQRTEQGDSAMYLCASSVGQEAYQPQHFGDGTRLSIL.

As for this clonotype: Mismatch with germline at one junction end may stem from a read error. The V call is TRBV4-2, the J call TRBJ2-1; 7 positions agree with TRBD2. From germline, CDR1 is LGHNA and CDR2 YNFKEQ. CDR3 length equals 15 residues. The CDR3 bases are TGTGCCTGCAGCCAAACTAGCGTGTACTACAATAAGCAGTTCTTC. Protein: CACSQTSVYYNKQFF.

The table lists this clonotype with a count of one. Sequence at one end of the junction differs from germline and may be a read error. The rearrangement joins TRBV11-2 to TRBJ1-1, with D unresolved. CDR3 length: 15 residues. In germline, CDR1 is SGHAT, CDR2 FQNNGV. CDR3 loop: CVSSLGRGFYTKAIF. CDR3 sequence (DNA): TGTGTCAGCAGCTTAGGCCGGGGATTTTACACTAAAGCTATCTTT.

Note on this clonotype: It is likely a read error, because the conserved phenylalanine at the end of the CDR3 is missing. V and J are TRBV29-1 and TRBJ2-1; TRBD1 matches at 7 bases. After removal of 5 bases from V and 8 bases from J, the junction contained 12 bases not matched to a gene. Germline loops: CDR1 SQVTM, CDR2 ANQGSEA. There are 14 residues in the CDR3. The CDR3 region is CSVPLVSRGHEQFI. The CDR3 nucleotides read TGCAGCGTTCCTCTAGTCTCGAGGGGGCATGAGCAGTTCATT.

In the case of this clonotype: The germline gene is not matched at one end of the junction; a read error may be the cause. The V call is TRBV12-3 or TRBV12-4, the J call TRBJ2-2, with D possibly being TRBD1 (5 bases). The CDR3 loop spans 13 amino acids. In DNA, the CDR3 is TGTGTCAGCAGTTTGACAGTGATTGGTGAGCTGTTTTTT. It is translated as CVSSLTVIGELFF.